This T cell receptor beta chain was recovered during a study of T cell changes during pregnancy in multiple sclerosis (dated by TCRdb to between 2018 and 2021). General notes on the study: Changes in the T cell repertoire over the course of pregnancy were examined in this study in women with multiple sclerosis.

In regard to this clone: Its antigen specificity is not known. Base quality data are lacking; no much larger clone is found one base away.

The library was built by means of the immunoSEQ multiplex PCR assay. TCRdb retrieved this table from immuneACCESS and kept in-frame rearrangements only. Not all clones are present; in checked studies, unresolved V genes account for under half, and no reason is known for the remainder. The sample profile shows 45,000 to 50,000 clones; 94% of them were found once. Of the sample, around 4.2% is held by the ten largest clones. The CDR3 starts with the cysteine, ends with the phenylalanine, and has 15 residues. The only DNA kept is the CDR3, 45 bases in frame from the first base. CDR1 is given as SGHRS and CDR2 as YFSETQ, both from the germline V gene. V lost 5 bases and J lost 5 bases, and the count of bases not matched to a germline gene is 8.

The clonotype comes from a female donor with multiple sclerosis, enrolled in a pregnancy study. The chain was built from TRBV5-1 and TRBJ1-1, and 11 junctional nucleotides match TRBD1. Sample: CD8+ T cells from peripheral blood mononuclear cells, taken in the first trimester of pregnancy. The CDR3 protein is CASRSAGTGGTEAFF. The DNA reads TGCGCCAGCAGATCCGCCGGGACAGGGGGAACTGAAGCTTTCTTT. Here the CDR3 is joined to the reference TRBV5-1 and TRBJ1-1 genes, and the full variable domain is: KAGVTQTPRYLIKTRGQQVTLSCSPISGHRSVSWYQQTPGQGLQFLFEYFSETQRNKGNFPGRFSGRQFSNSRSEMNVSTLELGDSALYLCASRSAGTGGTEAFFGQGTRLTVV.